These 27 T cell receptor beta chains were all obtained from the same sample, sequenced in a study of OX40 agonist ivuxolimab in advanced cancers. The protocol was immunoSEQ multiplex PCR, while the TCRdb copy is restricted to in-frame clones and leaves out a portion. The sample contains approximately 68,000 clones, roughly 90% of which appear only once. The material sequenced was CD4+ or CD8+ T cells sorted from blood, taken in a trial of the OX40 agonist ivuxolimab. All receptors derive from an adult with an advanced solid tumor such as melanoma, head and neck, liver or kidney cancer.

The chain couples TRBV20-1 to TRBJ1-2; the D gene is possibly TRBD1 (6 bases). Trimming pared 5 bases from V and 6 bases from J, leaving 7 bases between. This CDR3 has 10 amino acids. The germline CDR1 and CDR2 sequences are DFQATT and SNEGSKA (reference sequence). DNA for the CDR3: TGCAGTGCTCGACAGGATGGCTACACCTTC. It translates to CSARQDGYTF.

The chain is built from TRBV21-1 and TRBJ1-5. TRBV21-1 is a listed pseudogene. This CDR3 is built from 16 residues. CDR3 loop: CASSKRGFYSNQPQHF. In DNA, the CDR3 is TGTGCCAGCAGCAAGCGAGGGTTCTATAGCAATCAGCCCCAGCATTTT.

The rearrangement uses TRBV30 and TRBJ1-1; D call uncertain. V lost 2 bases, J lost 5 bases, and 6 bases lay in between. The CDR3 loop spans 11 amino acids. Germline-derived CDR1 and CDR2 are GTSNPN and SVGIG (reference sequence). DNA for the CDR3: TGTGCCTGGAGTACTGTAACTGAAGCTTTCTTT. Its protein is CAWSTVTEAFF.

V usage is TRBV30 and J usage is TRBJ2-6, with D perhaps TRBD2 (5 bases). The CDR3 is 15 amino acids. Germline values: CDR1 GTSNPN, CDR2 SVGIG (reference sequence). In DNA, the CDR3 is TGTGCTCGAGGGCTGGGTTTCTCTGGGGCCAACGTCCTGACTTTC. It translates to CARGLGFSGANVLTF.

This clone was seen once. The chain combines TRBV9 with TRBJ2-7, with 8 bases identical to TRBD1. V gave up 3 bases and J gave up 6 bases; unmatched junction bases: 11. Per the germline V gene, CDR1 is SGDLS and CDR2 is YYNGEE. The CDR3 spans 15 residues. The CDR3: CASSATGAGGLEQYF. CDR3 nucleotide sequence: TGTGCCAGCAGCGCAACCGGGGCAGGGGGCCTCGAGCAGTACTTC. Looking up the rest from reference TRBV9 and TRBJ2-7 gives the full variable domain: DSGVTQTPKHLITATGQRVTLRCSPRSGDLSVYWYQQSLDQGLQFLIQYYNGEERAKGNILERFSAQQFPDLHSELNLSSLELGDSALYFCASSATGAGGLEQYFGPGTRLTVT.

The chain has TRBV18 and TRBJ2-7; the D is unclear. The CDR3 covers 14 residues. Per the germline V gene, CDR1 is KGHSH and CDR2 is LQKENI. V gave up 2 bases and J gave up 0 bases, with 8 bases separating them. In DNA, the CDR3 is TGTGCCAGCTCACCAAGTACGGACTCCTACGAGCAGTACTTC. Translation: CASSPSTDSYEQYF.

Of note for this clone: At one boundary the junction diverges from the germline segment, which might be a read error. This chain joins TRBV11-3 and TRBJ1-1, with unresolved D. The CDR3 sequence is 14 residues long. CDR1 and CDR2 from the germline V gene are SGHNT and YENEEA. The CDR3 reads CASSLGGLSTEASF. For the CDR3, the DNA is TGTGCCAGCAGCTTAGGTGGACTTAGCACTGAAGCTTCCTTT.

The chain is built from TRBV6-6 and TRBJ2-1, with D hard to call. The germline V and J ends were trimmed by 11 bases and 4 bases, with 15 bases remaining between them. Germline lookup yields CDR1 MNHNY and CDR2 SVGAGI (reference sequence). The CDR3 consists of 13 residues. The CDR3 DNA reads TGTGCCGCAGCAACGGTGGCGTACAATGAGCAGTTCTTC. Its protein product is CAAATVAYNEQFF.

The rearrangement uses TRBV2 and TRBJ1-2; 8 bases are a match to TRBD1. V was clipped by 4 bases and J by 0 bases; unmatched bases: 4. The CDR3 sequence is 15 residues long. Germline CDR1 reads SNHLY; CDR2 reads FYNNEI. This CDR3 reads CASSGQGTSNYGYTF. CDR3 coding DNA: TGTGCCAGCAGTGGACAGGGGACCTCTAACTATGGCTACACCTTC.

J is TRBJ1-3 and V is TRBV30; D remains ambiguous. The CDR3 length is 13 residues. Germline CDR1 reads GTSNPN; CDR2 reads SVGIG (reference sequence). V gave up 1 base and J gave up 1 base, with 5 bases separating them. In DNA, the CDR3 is TGTGCCTGGAGTGAAGGGTCTGGAAACACCATATATTTT. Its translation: CAWSEGSGNTIYF.

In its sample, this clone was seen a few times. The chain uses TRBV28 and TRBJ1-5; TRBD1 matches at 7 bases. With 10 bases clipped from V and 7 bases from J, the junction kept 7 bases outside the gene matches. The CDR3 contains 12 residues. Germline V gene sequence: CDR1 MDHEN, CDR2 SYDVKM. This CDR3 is CATSTGLQPQHF. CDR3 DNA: TGTGCCACCTCGACAGGGTTGCAGCCCCAGCATTTT.

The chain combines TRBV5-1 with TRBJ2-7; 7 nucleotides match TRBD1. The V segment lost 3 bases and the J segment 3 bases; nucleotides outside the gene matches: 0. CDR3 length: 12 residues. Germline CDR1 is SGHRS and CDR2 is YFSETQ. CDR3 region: CASSWTGYEQYF. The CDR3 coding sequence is TGCGCCAGCAGCTGGACAGGCTACGAGCAGTACTTC.

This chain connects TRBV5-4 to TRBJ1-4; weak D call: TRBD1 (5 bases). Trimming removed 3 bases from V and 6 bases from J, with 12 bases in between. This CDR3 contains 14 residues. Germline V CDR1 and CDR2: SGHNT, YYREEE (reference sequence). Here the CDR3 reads CASSSTGGDEKLFF. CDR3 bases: TGTGCCAGCAGCTCAACCGGGGGGGATGAAAAACTGTTTTTT.

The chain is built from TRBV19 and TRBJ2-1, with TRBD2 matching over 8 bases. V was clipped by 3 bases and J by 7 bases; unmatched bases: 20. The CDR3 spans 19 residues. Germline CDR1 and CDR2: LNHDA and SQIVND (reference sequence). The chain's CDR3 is CASSISPILSKQRGNEQFF. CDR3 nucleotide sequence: TGTGCCAGTAGTATTTCCCCGATTCTAAGTAAGCAGCGGGGGAATGAGCAGTTCTTC.

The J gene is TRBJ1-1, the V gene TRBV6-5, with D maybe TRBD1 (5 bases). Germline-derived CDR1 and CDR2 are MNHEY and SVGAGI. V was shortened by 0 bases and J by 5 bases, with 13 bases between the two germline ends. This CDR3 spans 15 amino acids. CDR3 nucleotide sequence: TGTGCCAGCAGTTACTCGACTGACAGAACAACTGAAGCTTTCTTT. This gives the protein CASSYSTDRTTEAFF.

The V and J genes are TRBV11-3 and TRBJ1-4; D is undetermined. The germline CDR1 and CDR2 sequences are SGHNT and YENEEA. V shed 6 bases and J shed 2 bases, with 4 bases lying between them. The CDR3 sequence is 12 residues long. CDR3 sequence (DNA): TGTGCCAGCAGTCATACTAATGAAAAACTGTTTTTT. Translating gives CASSHTNEKLFF.

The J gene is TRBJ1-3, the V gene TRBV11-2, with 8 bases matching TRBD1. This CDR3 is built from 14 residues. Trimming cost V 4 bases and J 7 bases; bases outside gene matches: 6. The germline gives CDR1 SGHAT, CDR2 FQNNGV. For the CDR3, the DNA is TGTGCCAGCAGCTACCAGGGGGCGCGCAACACCATATATTTT. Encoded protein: CASSYQGARNTIYF.

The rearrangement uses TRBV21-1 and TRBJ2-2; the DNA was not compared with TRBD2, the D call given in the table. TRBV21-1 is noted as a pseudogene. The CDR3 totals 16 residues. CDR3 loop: CASSPGGVADTGELFF. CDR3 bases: TGTGCCAGCAGCCCCGGGGGAGTTGCGGACACCGGGGAGCTGTTTTTT.

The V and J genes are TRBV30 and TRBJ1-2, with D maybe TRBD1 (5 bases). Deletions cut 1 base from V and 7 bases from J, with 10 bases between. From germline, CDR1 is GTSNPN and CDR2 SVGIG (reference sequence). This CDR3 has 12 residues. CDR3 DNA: TGTGCCTGGAGTGCAGGGAGTGGTGGCTACACCTTC. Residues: CAWSAGSGGYTF.

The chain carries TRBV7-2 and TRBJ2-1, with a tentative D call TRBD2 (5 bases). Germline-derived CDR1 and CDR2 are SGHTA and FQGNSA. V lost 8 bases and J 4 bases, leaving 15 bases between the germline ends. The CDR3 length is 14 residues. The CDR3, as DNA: TGTGCCAGCTCCGGGGATGGAAATTACAATGAGCAGTTCTTC. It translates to CASSGDGNYNEQFF.

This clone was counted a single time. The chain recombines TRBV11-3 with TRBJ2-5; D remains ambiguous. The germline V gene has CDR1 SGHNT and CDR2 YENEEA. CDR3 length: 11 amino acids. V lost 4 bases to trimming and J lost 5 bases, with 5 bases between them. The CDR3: CASSSKETQYF. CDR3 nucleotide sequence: TGTGCCAGCAGCTCCAAGGAGACCCAGTACTTC. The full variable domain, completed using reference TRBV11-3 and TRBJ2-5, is EAGVVQSPRYKIIEKKQPVAFWCNPISGHNTLYWYLQNLGQGPELLIRYENEEAVDDSQLPKDRFSAERLKGVDSTLKIQPAELGDSAVYLCASSSKETQYFGPGTRLLVL.

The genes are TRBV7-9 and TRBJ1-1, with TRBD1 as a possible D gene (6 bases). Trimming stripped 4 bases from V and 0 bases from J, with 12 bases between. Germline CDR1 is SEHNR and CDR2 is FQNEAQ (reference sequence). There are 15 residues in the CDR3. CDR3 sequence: CASSSSQGMNTEAFF. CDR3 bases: TGTGCCAGCAGCTCGTCACAGGGTATGAACACTGAAGCTTTCTTT.

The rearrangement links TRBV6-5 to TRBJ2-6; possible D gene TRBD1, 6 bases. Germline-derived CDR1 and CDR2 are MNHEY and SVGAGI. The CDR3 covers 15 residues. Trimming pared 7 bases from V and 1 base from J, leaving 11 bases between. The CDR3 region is CASKGTSSGANVLTF. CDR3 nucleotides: TGTGCCAGCAAAGGGACATCATCTGGGGCCAACGTCCTGACTTTC.

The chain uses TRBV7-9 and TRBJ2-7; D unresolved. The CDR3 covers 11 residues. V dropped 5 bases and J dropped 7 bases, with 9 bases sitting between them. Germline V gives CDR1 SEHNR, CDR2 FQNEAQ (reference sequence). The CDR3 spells CASSREREQYF. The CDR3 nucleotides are TGTGCCAGCAGCAGGGAAAGGGAGCAGTACTTC.

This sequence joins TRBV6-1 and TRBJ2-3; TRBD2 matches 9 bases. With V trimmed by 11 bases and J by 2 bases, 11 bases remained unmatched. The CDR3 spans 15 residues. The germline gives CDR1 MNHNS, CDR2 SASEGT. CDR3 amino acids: CASAPLAGSTDTQYF. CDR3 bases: TGTGCCTCCGCACCGCTAGCGGGGTCCACAGATACGCAGTATTTT.

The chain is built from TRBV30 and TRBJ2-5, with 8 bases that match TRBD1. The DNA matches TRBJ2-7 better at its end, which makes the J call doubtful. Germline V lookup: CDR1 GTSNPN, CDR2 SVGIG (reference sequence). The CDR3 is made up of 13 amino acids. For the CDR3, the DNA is TGTGCCTGGCGACAGGGGAGCTCCTACGAGCAGTACTTC. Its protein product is CAWRQGSSYEQYF.

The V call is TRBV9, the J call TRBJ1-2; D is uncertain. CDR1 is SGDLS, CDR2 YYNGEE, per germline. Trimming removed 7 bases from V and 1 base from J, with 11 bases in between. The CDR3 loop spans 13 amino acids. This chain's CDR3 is CASASALNYGYTF. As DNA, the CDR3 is TGTGCCAGCGCTTCAGCCCTTAACTATGGCTACACCTTC.